This TCR beta chain derives from a study of blood T cell repertoires in COVID-19. As for the study in general: Spain, Italy and the United States supplied samples that represented acute and convalescent COVID-19. T cells, B-cell-depleted T cells, or PBMCs provided the cDNA or gDNA that served as material.

CDR1 SGHRS and CDR2 YFSETQ come from the germline V gene. The CDR3 runs to 14 residues. J gave up 1 base and V 6 bases, and 6 bases lay outside the gene matches. Per the study methods: Quantification of nucleated cells was approximated via reference gene primer amplification. Sequencing used immunoSEQ multiplex PCR; TCRdb keeps in-frame clones, though not all of them. For V, J and clone size, that table is used; D and trimming come from the DNA. The data hold roughly 150,000 clones, with 82% observed a single time. The chain links TRBV5-1 to TRBJ1-1, with TRBD1 matching over 7 bases. This sequence originates from a woman aged 80 or over with active or convalescent COVID-19. The material sequenced was peripheral blood. CDR3 DNA: TGCGCCAGCAAAATACAGGGGTCGAACACTGAAGCTTTCTTT. It encodes CASKIQGSNTEAFF.